Only one count was recorded for the clone carrying this T cell receptor beta chain. Original methodology: Estimates of nucleated cell counts were drawn from the amplification of reference gene primers. Sequencing was performed with immunoSEQ multiplex PCR; in TCRdb, only in-frame clones are kept and a portion is missing. D and trimming were read from the DNA, whereas the V and J calls and clone size are those reported in that table. The sample has around 200,000 clones, approximately 89% seen once. This entry belongs to a study of blood T cell repertoires in COVID-19. This CDR3 comprises 16 residues. V dropped 1 base and J dropped 0 bases, with 10 bases sitting between them. Germline V gene sequence: CDR1 SGHRS, CDR2 YFSETQ.

Sequenced input: PBMCs or T cells enriched from blood (not recorded which). The chain carries TRBV5-1 and TRBJ2-2; no firm D call. This receptor was identified in a woman between 40 and 50 years old with acute COVID-19. The CDR3 region is CASSLFAGSNTGELFF. DNA for the CDR3: TGCGCCAGCAGCTTGTTTGCAGGCTCGAACACCGGGGAGCTGTTTTTT.